These 24 T cell receptor beta chains share one sample of origin, sequenced in a study of cytomegalovirus exposure and HLA in healthy donors. The PCR ran on 60 Vbeta and 13 Jbeta primers. Only in-frame clones appear in the TCRdb table, and some are missing; sequencing was by immunoSEQ multiplex PCR. The sample holds over 150,000 clones; around nine tenths are singletons and the top ten take around 0.85%. The sample comprised PBMCs. Every receptor here comes from a woman aged 30 to 39 in good health and CMV-seronegative.

This sequence joins TRBV11-2 and TRBJ2-2, with D unresolved. In germline, CDR1 is SGHAT, CDR2 FQNNGV. CDR3 length: 16 residues. Between the trimmed V and J ends, which lost 0 bases and 4 bases, there was a span of 12 bases. The CDR3 DNA is TGTGCCAGCAGCTTAGAGGCGACTTTAACCACCGGGGAGCTGTTTTTT. Translated: CASSLEATLTTGELFF.

The CDR3 sequence: CASSYSRDQSLGGYTF. In nucleotides, the CDR3 is TGTGCCAGCAGTTACTCCCGGGATCAAAGCCTGGGAGGCTACACCTTC. This chain connects TRBV6-5 to TRBJ1-2; no definite D call. Germline CDR1 is MNHEY and CDR2 is SVGAGI. The CDR3 sequence is 16 residues long. The V gene lost 0 bases and the J gene lost 8 bases, with 19 bases spanning the gap.

The rearrangement joins TRBV7-2 to TRBJ2-5, with D maybe TRBD2 (7 bases). Trimming removed 5 bases at V and 5 bases at J, with 18 bases between. CDR1 and CDR2 from the germline V gene are SGHTA and FQGNSA. This CDR3 contains 15 residues. Here the CDR3 DNA reads TGTGCCAGCAGCCGCCGGGCGGGGAGGGGGGAGACCCAGTACTTC. Its translation is CASSRRAGRGETQYF.

The gene calls are TRBV6-5 and TRBJ1-1; the D is unclear. Trimming pared 4 bases from V and 1 base from J, leaving 7 bases between. The germline gives CDR1 MNHEY, CDR2 SVGAGI. The CDR3 extends over 13 amino acids. This CDR3 is CASSFPGNTEAFF. The CDR3 nucleotides are TGTGCCAGCAGTTTTCCAGGGAACACTGAAGCTTTCTTT.

The J gene is TRBJ1-2, the V gene TRBV28; D is unresolved. The CDR3 is 14 residues long. The V gene's germline CDR1 is MDHEN and CDR2 SYDVKM. The V end lost 5 bases, the J end lost 0 bases, and 10 bases lay between the germline ends. In DNA form, the CDR3 reads TGTGCCAGCAGTGTATCGGGGTCTAACTATGGCTACACCTTC. It yields the protein CASSVSGSNYGYTF.

J is TRBJ1-5 and V is TRBV7-2; perhaps TRBD1 as D (6 bases). The CDR3 contains 15 residues. The V end was cut by 4 bases, the J end by 0 bases, with 10 bases between. The germline V gene has CDR1 SGHTA and CDR2 FQGNSA. CDR3 nucleotide sequence: TGTGCCAGCAGCTGGGGACATCATAGCAATCAGCCCCAGCATTTT. Protein sequence: CASSWGHHSNQPQHF.

The rearrangement joins TRBV6-1 to TRBJ1-5, with a weak D call TRBD1 (6 bases). V was trimmed by 7 bases and J by 6 bases, leaving 19 bases between them. This CDR3 contains 15 residues. Germline V gene lookup returns CDR1 MNHNS and CDR2 SASEGT. DNA for the CDR3: TGTGCCAGCACCCAGGGTCTCCTAGGGGGTCAGCCCCAGCATTTT. The encoded protein is CASTQGLLGGQPQHF.

The V gene is TRBV5-6, the J gene TRBJ2-2, with D maybe TRBD1 (7 bases). V was pared by 4 bases and J by 4 bases, with 20 bases between. Germline CDR1 and CDR2: SGHDT and YYEEEE. This CDR3 is 17 amino acids long. CDR3 sequence reads: CASSGGTAHWGTGELFF. The CDR3 DNA is TGTGCCAGCAGCGGCGGGACAGCTCATTGGGGCACCGGGGAGCTGTTTTTT.

CDR3 sequence reads: CASSRDGGSNQPQHF. CDR3 sequence (DNA): TGTGCCAGCTCACGGGACGGAGGGAGCAATCAGCCCCAGCATTTT. The genes are TRBV18 and TRBJ1-5, with a possible D match to TRBD1 (5 bases). Germline V gene data show CDR1 as KGHSH and CDR2 as LQKENI. Between the trimmed V and J ends, which lost 4 bases and 1 base, there was a span of 11 bases. This CDR3 contains 15 residues.

The chain has TRBV7-8 and TRBJ1-5; unclear D gene. Germline V gene sequence: CDR1 SGHVS, CDR2 FQNEAQ. V lost 8 bases and J lost 8, with 13 bases in between. This CDR3 has 12 amino acids. As DNA, the CDR3 is TGTGCCAGCTCTAGACCGATGGAGCCCCAGCATTTT. Translation gives CASSRPMEPQHF.

V and J are TRBV6-5 and TRBJ2-7; perhaps TRBD1 as D (6 bases). Trimming cost V 6 bases and J 1 base, with 10 bases left between them. The CDR3 contains 13 residues. From germline, CDR1 is MNHEY and CDR2 SVGAGI. The CDR3 DNA is TGTGCCAGCAGCCCAGGGGATTCCTACGAGCAGTACTTC. The encoded protein is CASSPGDSYEQYF.

The rearrangement uses TRBV19 and TRBJ2-5, with D possibly being TRBD1 (5 bases). This CDR3 contains 15 residues. The V gene's germline CDR1 is LNHDA and CDR2 SQIVND (reference sequence). V was cut by 0 bases and J by 6 bases, with 14 bases left in between. CDR3: CASSIDGAGLQTQYF. CDR3 DNA: TGTGCCAGTAGTATAGATGGAGCAGGGTTGCAGACCCAGTACTTC.

The V call is TRBV7-2, the J call TRBJ2-7; 8 bases agree with TRBD2. The CDR3 contains 13 residues. Germline V CDR1 and CDR2: SGHTA, FQGNSA. V shed 6 bases, J shed 8 bases, and the junction held 9 bases outside the gene matches. For the CDR3, the DNA is TGTGCCAGCAGTCAACCGGGGGGGCACAAGCAGTACTTC. It codes for CASSQPGGHKQYF.

The chain carries TRBV27 and TRBJ1-4, with D possibly TRBD1 on 5 matching bases. This CDR3 comprises 15 residues. Looked up from germline, CDR1 is MNHEY and CDR2 is SMNVEV (reference sequence). The V end was cut by 3 bases, the J end by 5 bases, with 13 bases between. CDR3 in amino acids: CASSFIGADNEKLFF. The CDR3 DNA reads as TGTGCCAGCAGTTTTATTGGGGCCGACAATGAAAAACTGTTTTTT. Full variable domain (remainder filled in from reference TRBV27 and TRBJ1-4): EAQVTQNPRYLITVTGKKLTVTCSQNMNHEYMSWYRQDPGLGLRQIYYSMNVEVTDKGDVPEGYKVSRKEKRNFPLILESPSPNQTSLYFCASSFIGADNEKLFFGSGTQLSVL.

The V call is TRBV28, the J call TRBJ2-4; 7 nucleotides line up with TRBD1. V shed 2 bases, J shed 0 bases, and the junction held 4 bases outside the gene matches. The CDR3 is 16 residues long. In germline, CDR1 is MDHEN, CDR2 SYDVKM. The CDR3 protein is CASSLPGQVAKNIQYF. CDR3 coding DNA: TGTGCCAGCAGTTTACCTGGACAGGTAGCCAAAAACATTCAGTACTTC.

This sequence joins TRBV7-2 and TRBJ1-6; D might be TRBD1 (6 bases). Trimming pared 7 bases from V and 8 bases from J, leaving 21 bases between. CDR3 length: 16 residues. Germline CDR1 reads SGHTA; CDR2 reads FQGNSA. The CDR3 nucleotides read TGTGCCAGCACCCCCCATGTATGGGAGGGGGATTCACCCCTCCACTTT. Amino acids: CASTPHVWEGDSPLHF.

The rearrangement links TRBV6-1 to TRBJ1-1; the match to TRBD1 covers 7 bases. V lost 6 bases, J lost 8 bases, and 15 bases stayed unmatched. This CDR3 region has 15 residues. Germline CDR1 is MNHNS and CDR2 is SASEGT. Here the CDR3 DNA reads TGTGCCAGCAGGGGTGCACAGGGGCCGCTTAGCGAAGCTTTCTTT. Translation: CASRGAQGPLSEAFF.

The chain is built from TRBV7-8 and TRBJ1-5; D is possibly TRBD1 (6 bases). The CDR3 extends over 14 amino acids. With 8 bases removed from V and 3 bases from J, the gap between germline ends came to 14 bases. Looked up from germline, CDR1 is SGHVS and CDR2 is FQNEAQ. The DNA for the CDR3 is TGTGCCAGCGTCTCCGGGACACTCAATCAGCCCCAGCATTTT. Its protein is CASVSGTLNQPQHF.

This chain uses TRBV7-5 with TRBJ1-2; TRBD1 is taken as the D call from the table, unchecked against the DNA. TRBV7-5 is termed a pseudogene. The CDR3 runs to 13 residues. This chain's CDR3 is CVRSSQGARGYTF. As DNA, the CDR3 is TGTGTCAGAAGCTCGCAGGGGGCCCGGGGCTACACCTTC.

The V and J genes are TRBV4-3 and TRBJ1-5, with D maybe TRBD1 (5 bases). This CDR3 region has 14 residues. V was shortened by 4 bases and J by 1 base, with 8 bases between the two germline ends. CDR1 is LGHNA and CDR2 is YSLEER in the germline V gene. DNA of the CDR3: TGCGCCAGCAGCCGAGACAGAAGCAATCAGCCCCAGCATTTT. It encodes CASSRDRSNQPQHF.

This clone occurred once. The chain links TRBV28 to TRBJ2-7, with D possibly TRBD1 on 6 matching bases. Trimming left V 6 bases short and J 2 bases short, with 32 bases between. Germline lookup yields CDR1 MDHEN and CDR2 SYDVKM. The CDR3 spans 20 residues. CDR3 sequence (DNA): TGTGCCAGCAGCAAAAACAGGGCCCCTGTAGGTTTGCGGAGTACCTACGAGCAGTACTTC. This encodes CASSKNRAPVGLRSTYEQYF.

The chain is built from TRBV4-1 and TRBJ2-1; 9 positions agree with TRBD2. The CDR3 has 16 residues. J gave up 2 bases and V 1 base, and 3 bases lay outside the gene matches. The germline V gene encodes CDR1 MGHRA and CDR2 YSYEKL. The CDR3 region has the DNA TGCGCCAGCAGCCAAGGCCTAGCGGGGACCTACAATGAGCAGTTCTTC. Its protein product is CASSQGLAGTYNEQFF.

This clone was picked up a small number of times. Other DNA sequences of this sample code for an identical CDR3. The chain employs TRBV5-1 and TRBJ2-1; TRBD2 matches at 11 bases. This CDR3 contains 16 residues. The germline CDR1 and CDR2 sequences are SGHRS and YFSETQ. J was trimmed by 0 bases and V by 2 bases; bases with no gene match: 1. The CDR3 loop is CASSFTSGSSYNEQFF. The CDR3 DNA reads TGCGCCAGCAGCTTCACTAGCGGGAGCTCCTACAATGAGCAGTTCTTC.

CDR3 protein: CASTPTEKETQYF. The CDR3 nucleotides read TGTGCCAGCACCCCGACAGAGAAAGAGACCCAGTACTTC. The genes are TRBV6-5 and TRBJ2-5, with D possibly TRBD1 on 5 matching bases. The germline gives CDR1 MNHEY, CDR2 SVGAGI. V was trimmed by 7 bases and J by 3 bases, leaving 12 bases between them. The CDR3 contains 13 residues.